Included here is one T cell receptor (beta chain) sequence, with context. The data were obtained in a study of blood T cell repertoires in COVID-19. In the study overall: The United States, Italy and Spain supplied acute and convalescent COVID-19 samples.

Per the original data handling: How many nucleated cells were present was estimated from reference gene primer amplification. The data were produced by immunoSEQ multiplex PCR, yet TCRdb's version contains in-frame clones alone and is incomplete. V, J and clone size are taken as reported in that table, and D and trimming were inferred from the DNA itself. The sample contains about 270,000 clones, roughly 88% of which appear only once. J was trimmed by 5 bases and V by 7 bases; bases with no gene match: 10. CDR1 MDHEN and CDR2 SYDVKM come from the germline V gene. The CDR3 is 14 amino acids. The source of this sequence is a woman of 80 years or more with COVID-19, enrolled during active disease. Sample: peripheral blood. This chain joins TRBV28 and TRBJ1-2, with 7 bases aligning to TRBD1. The CDR3 coding sequence is TGTGCCAGCACCGTGGGGGGACAGCCTTATGGCTACACCTTC. Translated, it gives CASTVGGQPYGYTF.